Many counts were recorded for the clone carrying this T cell receptor beta chain. Its target is not known. The entry originates in a study of T cells in Graves' hyperthyroidism and ophthalmopathy. About the research overall: Specimen type is peripheral blood, collected at initial diagnosis prior to any treatment. General study results and limits: A model using 13 V-J features told ophthalmopathy apart from stable hyperthyroidism.

The germline V gene has CDR1 SGHAT and CDR2 FQNNGV. V gave up 3 bases and J gave up 6 bases; unmatched junction bases: 2. This CDR3 has 12 amino acids. The CDR3 regions of TCR beta were amplified from RNA transcripts. Carried out on the TCR CDR3, a first-round RT-PCR used the HTBI primer set. One entry per CDR3 protein, called by TCRdb with MiXCR from the multiplex PCR reads. The data show about 640,000 distinct CDR3 sequences, roughly 20% seen once. The receptor was isolated from a man between 25 and 39 years old with Graves' ophthalmopathy. The chain combines TRBV11-2 with TRBJ2-7, with TRBD1 matching 7 bases. The sequencing sample was made of blood. CDR3 sequence: CASSFTGVEQYF. As DNA, the CDR3 is TGTGCCAGCAGCTTCACAGGGGTCGAGCAGTACTTC.